A selection of T cell receptor beta chains follows, all from one sample in a study of T cell responses to AZD1222 COVID-19 vaccine. The method was immunoSEQ multiplex PCR; TCRdb's version includes in-frame clones alone and lacks a portion of them. This sample has under 95,000 clones, with approximately 89% found just once. Sequences were derived from peripheral blood, sampled on day 0 of AZD1222 vaccination. These receptors came from an adult in good health. The CDR3 runs from the conserved cysteine through the conserved F or W. A D gene is named only where the DNA matches it firmly. Not every row has a clone size; where given, it reads once, few, many or a size class.

TRBV30,TRBJ2-3,.,.,CAWSAATGRDTQYF,TGTGCCTGGAGTGCAGCAACAGGGAGAGATACGCAGTATTTT
TRBV12-3/TRBV12-4,TRBJ2-7,.,.,CASSFRAHEQYF,TGTGCCAGCAGTTTTCGGGCACACGAGCAGTACTTC
TRBV14,TRBJ1-6,once,.,CASSQDRGGWNSPLHF,TGTGCCAGCAGCCAAGATCGGGGCGGTTGGAATTCACCCCTCCACTTT
TRBV4-2,TRBJ2-5,.,TRBD2,CASSQTGGNQETQYF,TGTGCCAGCAGCCAAACGGGGGGGAACCAAGAGACCCAGTACTTC
TRBV6-5,TRBJ1-5,.,TRBD1,CASSSGQGASNQPQHF,TGTGCCAGCAGTTCCGGACAGGGAGCGAGCAATCAGCCCCAGCATTTT
TRBV10-3,TRBJ1-2,.,.,CAISASAGTENGYTF,TGTGCCATCAGTGCGTCAGCCGGGACTGAGAATGGCTACACCTTC
TRBV27,TRBJ1-3,.,.,CASSSPPPGGSSGNTIYF,TGTGCCAGCAGTTCCCCTCCACCGGGAGGAAGCTCTGGAAACACCATATATTTT
TRBV5-8,TRBJ2-1,.,.,CASSLGGGLYNEQFF,TGTGCCAGCAGCTTGGGGGGCGGATTATACAATGAGCAGTTCTTC
TRBV6-6,TRBJ1-2,.,TRBD1,CASSRQGYGYTF,TGTGCCAGCAGCCGACAGGGGTATGGCTACACCTTC
TRBV19,TRBJ2-3,.,TRBD1,CASSIGQGVSDTQYF,TGTGCCAGTAGTATCGGACAGGGGGTGTCAGATACGCAGTATTTT
TRBV5-1,TRBJ2-7,.,TRBD2,CASSLYGGSNEQYF,TGCGCCAGCAGCTTGTATGGCGGGAGTAACGAGCAGTACTTC
TRBV4-3,TRBJ2-2,.,TRBD1,CASSQEGAGGNTGELFF,TGCGCCAGCAGCCAAGAGGGGGCAGGGGGGAACACCGGGGAGCTGTTTTTT
TRBV13,TRBJ2-1,.,TRBD2,CASSLGGRVNNEQFF,TGTGCCAGCAGCTTAGGGGGGAGGGTGAACAATGAGCAGTTCTTC
TRBV19,TRBJ2-7,few,.,CASSSRRGSYEQYF,TGTGCCAGTAGTTCGCGGCGGGGCTCCTACGAGCAGTACTTC
TRBV30,TRBJ1-1,.,TRBD1,CAWSVPDRGRTEAFF,TGTGCCTGGAGTGTGCCCGACAGGGGGCGAACTGAAGCTTTCTTT
TRBV7-7,TRBJ2-2,.,TRBD2,CASSLRGLASTGELFF,TGTGCCAGCAGCTTAAGGGGACTAGCAAGCACCGGGGAGCTGTTTTTT
TRBV7-2,TRBJ2-7,.,.,CASSLVAGAGGEQYF,TGTGCCAGCAGCTTAGTTGCTGGGGCAGGCGGCGAGCAGTACTTC
TRBV3-1/TRBV3-2,TRBJ2-3,.,.,CASSPRFTDTQYF,TGTGCCAGCAGCCCAAGGTTCACAGATACGCAGTATTTT
TRBV18,TRBJ1-5,.,.,CASSPPGQPNQPQHF,TGTGCCAGCTCACCACCGGGGCAGCCCAATCAGCCCCAGCATTTT
TRBV5-1,TRBJ1-1,.,TRBD1,CASSWGQTHTEAFF,TGCGCCAGCAGCTGGGGACAGACCCACACTGAAGCTTTCTTT
TRBV7-8,TRBJ1-1,.,TRBD1,CASSLIDRGFRPGKAFF,TGTGCCAGCAGCCTTATCGACAGGGGTTTTAGGCCGGGGAAAGCTTTCTTT
TRBV30,TRBJ1-2,few,.,CAWSGAAGGYTF,TGTGCCTGGAGCGGCGCGGCAGGTGGCTACACCTTC
TRBV4-3,TRBJ2-2,.,TRBD2,CASSQVGTSGGGELFF,TGCGCCAGCAGCCAAGTTGGGACTAGCGGAGGTGGGGAGCTGTTTTTT
TRBV30,TRBJ2-1,.,.,CACRTTGYNEQFF,TGTGCCTGCCGGACGACAGGTTACAATGAGCAGTTCTTC